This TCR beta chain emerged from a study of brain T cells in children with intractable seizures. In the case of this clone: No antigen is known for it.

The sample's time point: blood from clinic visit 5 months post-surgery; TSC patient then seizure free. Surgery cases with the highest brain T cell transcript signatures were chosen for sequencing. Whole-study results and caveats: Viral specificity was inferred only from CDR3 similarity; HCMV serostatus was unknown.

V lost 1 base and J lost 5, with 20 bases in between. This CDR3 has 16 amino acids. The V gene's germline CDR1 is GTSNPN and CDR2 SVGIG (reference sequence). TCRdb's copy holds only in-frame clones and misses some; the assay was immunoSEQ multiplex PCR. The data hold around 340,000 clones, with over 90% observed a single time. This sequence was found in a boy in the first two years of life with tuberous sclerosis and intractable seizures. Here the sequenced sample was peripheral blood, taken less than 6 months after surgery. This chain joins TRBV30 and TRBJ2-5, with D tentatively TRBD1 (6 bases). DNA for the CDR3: TGTGCCTGGAGTGCTCCTGCAGGGGCGATCGGGGAGACCCAGTACTTC. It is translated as CAWSAPAGAIGETQYF. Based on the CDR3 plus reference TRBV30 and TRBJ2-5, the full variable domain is SQTIHQWPATLVQPVGSPLSLECTVEGTSNPNLYWYRQAAGRGLQLLFYSVGIGQISSEVPQNLSASRPQDRQFILSSKKLLLSDSGFYLCAWSAPAGAIGETQYFGPGTRLLVL.